This is a list of T cell receptor beta chains from one sample in a study of PD-L1 blockade in urothelial cancer. Produced via immunoSEQ multiplex PCR; TCRdb's table is partial and in-frame only. The sample has under 95,000 clones; roughly 84% are singletons. The sample in question was PBMCs, obtained around atezolizumab (anti-PD-L1) treatment. The receptors were gathered from a woman aged 65 to 85 with urothelial cancer. CDR3s include the opening cysteine and the closing phenylalanine or tryptophan. The D gene is left open where the match is weak. Not all rows give a size; the values are once, few, many and, for expanded clones, a class.

d_gene: .
v_gene: TRBV7-9
j_gene: TRBJ1-1
abundance: few
CDR3aa: CASREGSRDTEAFF
CDR3nt: TGTGCCAGCAGGGAGGGGTCGCGGGACACTGAAGCTTTCTTT

d_gene: TRBD2
v_gene: TRBV7-7
j_gene: TRBJ2-5
abundance: few
CDR3aa: CASSLDGGGQTQYF
CDR3nt: TGTGCCAGCAGCTTAGACGGGGGGGGTCAGACCCAGTACTTC

d_gene: .
v_gene: TRBV5-5
j_gene: TRBJ1-2
abundance: .
CDR3aa: CASSSDPPGTRAYGYTF
CDR3nt: TGTGCCAGCAGCTCTGACCCCCCCGGGACAAGAGCTTATGGCTACACCTTC

d_gene: TRBD1
v_gene: TRBV7-4
j_gene: TRBJ1-5
abundance: .
CDR3aa: CASSRRRQGDNQPQHF
CDR3nt: TGTGCCAGCAGCCGGCGTAGACAGGGAGACAATCAGCCCCAGCATTTT

d_gene: .
v_gene: TRBV4-1
j_gene: TRBJ1-5
abundance: few
CDR3aa: CASSQDSAGYSNQPQHF
CDR3nt: TGCGCCAGCAGCCAAGATTCGGCAGGCTATAGCAATCAGCCCCAGCATTTT

d_gene: .
v_gene: TRBV7-3
j_gene: TRBJ1-1
abundance: many
CDR3aa: CASSLGHQNTEAFF
CDR3nt: TGTGCCAGCAGCTTAGGGCACCAGAACACTGAAGCTTTCTTT

d_gene: TRBD2
v_gene: TRBV4-2
j_gene: TRBJ2-7
abundance: .
CDR3aa: CASSQDFLGTSGTYEQYF
CDR3nt: TGTGCCAGCAGCCAAGATTTTCTCGGGACTAGCGGTACCTACGAGCAGTACTTC

d_gene: .
v_gene: TRBV6-1
j_gene: TRBJ1-4
abundance: .
CDR3aa: CASSEGVGGSGNEKLFF
CDR3nt: TGTGCCAGCAGTGAAGGCGTAGGAGGGAGCGGTAATGAAAAACTGTTTTTT

d_gene: .
v_gene: TRBV18
j_gene: TRBJ1-5
abundance: .
CDR3aa: CASSPGTREPQHF
CDR3nt: TGTGCCAGCTCACCAGGCACTAGGGAGCCCCAGCATTTT

d_gene: TRBD1
v_gene: TRBV25-1
j_gene: TRBJ2-7
abundance: once
CDR3aa: CASSSPWGTGSYEQYF
CDR3nt: TGTGCCAGCAGCTCACCCTGGGGGACAGGGAGCTACGAGCAGTACTTC

d_gene: TRBD2
v_gene: TRBV6-6
j_gene: TRBJ2-5
abundance: .
CDR3aa: CASKGSGRNGEETQYF
CDR3nt: TGTGCCAGCAAGGGTAGCGGGAGGAATGGAGAAGAGACCCAGTACTTC

d_gene: .
v_gene: TRBV5-1
j_gene: TRBJ2-2
abundance: .
CDR3aa: CASTLSVTGELFF
CDR3nt: TGCGCCAGCACCTTATCAGTGACCGGGGAGCTGTTTTTT

d_gene: TRBD1
v_gene: TRBV4-1
j_gene: TRBJ1-2
abundance: .
CDR3aa: CASSQDVPWTLRGVNYGYTF
CDR3nt: TGCGCCAGCAGCCAAGACGTACCCTGGACCCTCAGGGGGGTGAACTATGGCTACACCTTC

d_gene: .
v_gene: TRBV30
j_gene: TRBJ2-5
abundance: .
CDR3aa: CAWSPGGETQYF
CDR3nt: TGTGCCTGGAGTCCCGGCGGGGAGACCCAGTACTTC